These 27 T cell receptor beta chains share one sample of origin, sequenced in a study of cytomegalovirus exposure and HLA in healthy donors (dated by TCRdb to about 2017). The library came from the immunoSEQ multiplex PCR assay. For the multiplex PCR, a mixture combining 60 forward primers for TCR Vbeta segments and 13 reverse primers for TCR Jbeta segments was used. Drawn from immuneACCESS, this table holds only the in-frame rearrangements with V and J called that TCRdb kept. Clones are partly lost; checked studies trace under half to an unresolved V gene and leave the rest unexplained. The sample has roughly 140,000 clones on record, around 77% of them singletons. Of the sample, roughly 4.6% falls within the top ten clones. Sequencing was performed on PBMCs. The receptor source for this set is a woman aged 50 to 60 in good health and CMV-seronegative.

The chain uses TRBV2 and TRBJ2-2, with D possibly being TRBD1 (6 bases). V lost 7 bases and J 0 bases, leaving 12 bases between the germline ends. This CDR3 region has 15 residues. Per the germline V gene, CDR1 is SNHLY and CDR2 is FYNNEI. For the CDR3, the DNA is TGTGCCAGCAAGGCCGGGACATCGAACACCGGGGAGCTGTTTTTT. It is translated as CASKAGTSNTGELFF. Looking up the rest from reference TRBV2 and TRBJ2-2 gives the full variable domain: EPEVTQTPSHQVTQMGQEVILRCVPISNHLYFYWYRQILGQKVEFLVSFYNNEISEKSEIFDDQFSVERPDGSNFTLKIRSTKLEDSAMYFCASKAGTSNTGELFFGEGSRLTVL.

This clone was picked up a small number of times. The V call is TRBV27, the J call TRBJ2-5; 11 positions agree with TRBD2. This CDR3 has 14 residues. The germline CDR1 and CDR2 sequences are MNHEY and SMNVEV (reference sequence). V was clipped by 6 bases and J by 5 bases; unmatched bases: 5. The CDR3, as DNA: TGTGCCAGCAGACTAGCGGGGGTGGATGAGACCCAGTACTTC. This gives the protein CASRLAGVDETQYF.

This chain joins TRBV6-1 and TRBJ1-4; the D is unclear. V lost 2 bases and J lost 10, with 11 bases in between. The CDR3 spans 13 residues. Germline loops: CDR1 MNHNS, CDR2 SASEGT. This CDR3 is CASSESTVGKLFF. The CDR3 DNA reads as TGTGCCAGCAGTGAATCTACTGTTGGAAAACTGTTTTTT.

This clone is a singleton in its sample. The rearrangement joins TRBV7-9 to TRBJ2-2; 9 bases agree with TRBD1. CDR1 is SEHNR and CDR2 is FQNEAQ in the germline V gene (reference sequence). The CDR3 is 17 residues long. V lost 1 base to trimming and J lost 5 bases; unmatched junction nucleotides: 8. Written as DNA, the CDR3 is TGTGCCAGCAGCTTAGGATGGGACAGGGCCGAAACCGGGGAGCTGTTTTTT. Its protein product is CASSLGWDRAETGELFF. The variable domain in full, with the rest retrieved from reference TRBV7-9 and TRBJ2-2, is DTGVSQNPRHKITKRGQNVTFRCDPISEHNRLYWYRQTLGQGPEFLTYFQNEAQLEKSRLLSDRFSAERPKGSFSTLEIQRTEQGDSAMYLCASSLGWDRAETGELFFGEGSRLTVL.

Concerning this clone itself: The junction does not match germline at one end; this may be a read error. The rearrangement links TRBV7-7 to TRBJ2-1, with 14 bases lining up with TRBD2. CDR3 length: 14 amino acids. The germline V gene encodes CDR1 SSHAT and CDR2 FNYEAQ (reference sequence). The CDR3 loop reads CASSLGLAGDEQFF. The CDR3 nucleotides are TGTGCTAGCAGCTTGGGACTAGCGGGGGATGAGCAGTTCTTC.

This chain links TRBV7-9 with TRBJ2-7; D is ambiguous. The CDR3 runs to 13 residues. V lost 3 bases and J lost 1, with 7 bases in between. Germline values: CDR1 SEHNR, CDR2 FQNEAQ (reference sequence). This CDR3 is CASSFGQSYEQYF. The CDR3 DNA is TGTGCCAGCAGCTTTGGGCAGTCCTACGAGCAGTACTTC.

The chain carries TRBV4-1 and TRBJ2-1; TRBD2 aligns across 13 bases. V shed 2 bases, J shed 7 bases, and the junction held 5 bases outside the gene matches. The germline V gene encodes CDR1 MGHRA and CDR2 YSYEKL. This CDR3 region has 16 residues. CDR3 amino acids: CASSQTLAGGPNEQFF. The CDR3 DNA reads as TGCGCCAGCAGCCAAACACTAGCGGGGGGGCCTAATGAGCAGTTCTTC.

This chain joins TRBV13 and TRBJ2-1; the match to TRBD2 covers 14 bases. Germline assignment: CDR1 PRHDT and CDR2 FYEKMQ (reference sequence). There are 17 residues in the CDR3. J gave up 4 bases and V 3 bases, and 5 bases lay outside the gene matches. CDR3 sequence reads: CASSFGLAGGSYNEQFF. The CDR3 coding sequence is TGTGCCAGCAGCTTCGGACTAGCGGGGGGCTCATACAATGAGCAGTTCTTC.

The J gene is TRBJ2-4, the V gene TRBV11-2; 8 positions agree with TRBD1. CDR3 length: 15 residues. V trimming: 1 base; J trimming: 7 bases; junction bases outside the gene matches: 6. CDR1 and CDR2 from the germline V gene are SGHAT and FQNNGV. Here the CDR3 reads CASSLVWTGRNIQYF. CDR3 in DNA: TGTGCCAGCAGCTTAGTCTGGACAGGGAGGAACATTCAGTACTTC.

This clone was seen once. The rearrangement joins TRBV6-1 to TRBJ2-7, with 8 positions matching TRBD1. Per germline, CDR1 MNHNS and CDR2 SASEGT. V dropped 4 bases and J dropped 2; count of bases not matched to a gene: 4. The CDR3 loop spans 14 amino acids. The CDR3, as DNA: TGTGCCAGCAGTGCAGGACAGGGTGCCTACGAGCAGTACTTC. The encoded protein is CASSAGQGAYEQYF.

The rearrangement links TRBV10-2 to TRBJ1-6; D possibly corresponds to TRBD1 (6 bases). The CDR3 totals 15 residues. V lost 2 bases, J lost 7 bases, and 12 bases lay in between. Germline CDR1 WSHSY, CDR2 SAAADI. The CDR3 DNA is TGCGCCAGCAGTGAGGGGAACAGGGTGAATTCACCCCTCCACTTT. Encoded protein: CASSEGNRVNSPLHF.

V and J are TRBV7-2 and TRBJ2-7, with D tentatively TRBD1 (6 bases). The CDR3 length is 13 residues. V dropped 1 base and J dropped 7 bases, with 11 bases sitting between them. CDR1 and CDR2 from the germline V gene are SGHTA and FQGNSA. The CDR3 DNA reads TGTGCCAGCAGCTTAGGGGGGACACCGGAGCAGTACTTC. Translating gives CASSLGGTPEQYF.

The chain employs TRBV5-4 and TRBJ2-7, with D perhaps TRBD2 (6 bases). CDR1 is SGHNT, CDR2 YYREEE, per germline (reference sequence). Trimming shortened V by 0 bases and J by 3 bases, and 13 bases separated the two germline ends. The CDR3 has 15 residues. This CDR3 is CASSLALGLVYEQYF. For the CDR3, the DNA is TGTGCCAGCAGCTTGGCCTTGGGACTCGTCTACGAGCAGTACTTC. Complete variable domain (other parts from reference TRBV5-4 and TRBJ2-7): ETGVTQSPTHLIKTRGQQVTLRCSSQSGHNTVSWYQQALGQGPQFIFQYYREEENGRGNFPPRFSGLQFPNYSSELNVNALELDDSALYLCASSLALGLVYEQYFGPGTRLTVT.

The count of this clone is one. The rearrangement joins TRBV15 to TRBJ2-7; 13 bases fit TRBD2. This CDR3 contains 15 residues. V lost 3 bases to trimming and J lost 5 bases; unmatched junction nucleotides: 4. The V gene's germline CDR1 is LNHNV and CDR2 YYDKDF (reference sequence). CDR3 DNA: TGTGCCACCAGCAGGACTAGCGGGGGGTCCAACGAGCAGTACTTC. Amino acid sequence: CATSRTSGGSNEQYF. Drawing the rest from reference TRBV15 and TRBJ2-7, the complete variable domain is DAMVIQNPRYQVTQFGKPVTLSCSQTLNHNVMYWYQQKSSQAPKLLFHYYDKDFNNEADTPDNFQSRRPNTSFCFLDIRSPGLGDTAMYLCATSRTSGGSNEQYFGPGTRLTVT.

The rearrangement joins TRBV11-1 to TRBJ2-1; perhaps TRBD1 as D (6 bases). This CDR3 comprises 16 residues. Between the trimmed V and J ends, which lost 5 bases and 2 bases, there was a span of 16 bases. The germline gives CDR1 SGHAT, CDR2 FQDESV (reference sequence). The CDR3 DNA follows: TGTGCCAGCAGCCGTTTCGGGACACAGACCTACAATGAGCAGTTCTTC. It translates to CASSRFGTQTYNEQFF.

The rearrangement joins TRBV6-6 to TRBJ2-3; perhaps TRBD1 as D (6 bases). The germline V gene has CDR1 MNHNY and CDR2 SVGAGI (reference sequence). Trimming shortened V by 2 bases and J by 4 bases, and 16 bases separated the two germline ends. The CDR3 totals 16 residues. Written as DNA, the CDR3 is TGTGCCAGCAGTTACCCACAGGGAATCTGGGCAGATACGCAGTATTTT. This encodes CASSYPQGIWADTQYF.

The V gene is TRBV15, the J gene TRBJ2-7, with a possible D match to TRBD2 (6 bases). Trimming removed 0 bases from V and 3 bases from J, with 9 bases in between. The CDR3 runs 14 residues. CDR1 and CDR2 (germline): LNHNV, YYDKDF (reference sequence). CDR3 sequence (DNA): TGTGCCACCAGCAGAGAGGGGGGAAGCTACGAGCAGTACTTC. This sequence encodes CATSREGGSYEQYF. Using reference TRBV15 and TRBJ2-7 for the parts outside the CDR3, the full variable domain is DAMVIQNPRYQVTQFGKPVTLSCSQTLNHNVMYWYQQKSSQAPKLLFHYYDKDFNNEADTPDNFQSRRPNTSFCFLDIRSPGLGDTAMYLCATSREGGSYEQYFGPGTRLTVT.

V is TRBV6-5 and J is TRBJ1-5; D uncertain. Germline V gene lookup returns CDR1 MNHEY and CDR2 SVGAGI. V was shortened by 6 bases and J by 7 bases, with 19 bases between the two germline ends. The CDR3 spans 15 residues. The CDR3 spells CASSPNPGNEQPQHF. CDR3 sequence (DNA): TGTGCCAGCAGCCCTAACCCAGGAAACGAGCAGCCCCAGCATTTT.

This chain links TRBV11-2 with TRBJ2-2, with D perhaps matching TRBD1 (5 bases). The V end lost 4 bases, the J end lost 4 bases, and 16 bases lay between the germline ends. The germline V gene has CDR1 SGHAT and CDR2 FQNNGV. This CDR3 is built from 16 residues. The DNA for the CDR3 is TGTGCCAGCAGCTCAAGGGTTAGGACACGCACCGGGGAGCTGTTTTTT. This codes for CASSSRVRTRTGELFF.

This chain uses TRBV6-6 with TRBJ2-3; 8 bases align to TRBD2. Germline V gives CDR1 MNHNY, CDR2 SVGAGI (reference sequence). V shed 6 bases, J shed 2 bases, and the junction held 10 bases outside the gene matches. This CDR3 is built from 16 residues. This CDR3 reads CASRKGTSGFTDTQYF. The CDR3 nucleotides read TGTGCCAGCAGAAAGGGAACTAGCGGATTCACAGATACGCAGTATTTT.

The V and J genes are TRBV5-1 and TRBJ2-5, with 7 bases identical to TRBD1. CDR3 length: 13 residues. The V segment lost 5 bases and the J segment 4 bases; nucleotides outside the gene matches: 5. Germline values: CDR1 SGHRS, CDR2 YFSETQ. As DNA, the CDR3 is TGCGCCAGCAGTACGGGACAGCGAGAGACCCAGTACTTC. This codes for CASSTGQRETQYF.

This clone was seen a single time. The rearrangement links TRBV15 to TRBJ2-7; D is undetermined. The CDR3 extends over 13 amino acids. Germline CDR1 is LNHNV and CDR2 is YYDKDF (reference sequence). Trimming removed 0 bases from V and 3 bases from J, with 6 bases in between. The CDR3 DNA follows: TGTGCCACCAGCAGAGATCGACTCTACGAGCAGTACTTC. Its translation: CATSRDRLYEQYF.

J is TRBJ1-5 and V is TRBV5-6, with D maybe TRBD1 (5 bases). Germline V lookup: CDR1 SGHDT, CDR2 YYEEEE. This CDR3 has 14 residues. V dropped 6 bases and J dropped 6 bases, with 16 bases sitting between them. CDR3 sequence: CASIRGGKAQPQHF. DNA of the CDR3: TGTGCCAGCATCCGGGGGGGGAAGGCTCAGCCCCAGCATTTT.

The chain joins TRBV5-4 to TRBJ1-2, with 9 bases identical to TRBD1. V lost 1 base, J lost 3 bases, and 4 bases stayed unmatched. The CDR3 length is 15 residues. Germline CDR1 SGHNT, CDR2 YYREEE (reference sequence). CDR3: CASSLNRGLYYGYTF. The CDR3 DNA follows: TGTGCCAGCAGCTTGAACAGGGGGCTGTACTATGGCTACACCTTC. Looking up the rest from reference TRBV5-4 and TRBJ1-2 gives the full variable domain: ETGVTQSPTHLIKTRGQQVTLRCSSQSGHNTVSWYQQALGQGPQFIFQYYREEENGRGNFPPRFSGLQFPNYSSELNVNALELDDSALYLCASSLNRGLYYGYTFGSGTRLTVV.

V is TRBV6-5 and J is TRBJ2-7; possible D gene TRBD2, 5 bases. Trimming cost V 6 bases and J 4 bases, with 10 bases left between them. CDR1 and CDR2 (germline): MNHEY, SVGAGI. The CDR3 covers 12 residues. The CDR3 bases are TGTGCCAGCAGACATGGACTGTACGAGCAGTACTTC. Encoded protein: CASRHGLYEQYF.

The V call is TRBV28, the J call TRBJ1-5; 9 positions match TRBD1. The CDR3 runs to 15 residues. Unmatched junction bases numbered 4, after V lost 3 bases and J lost 4 bases. Germline V gene sequence: CDR1 MDHEN, CDR2 SYDVKM. CDR3 nucleotide sequence: TGTGCCAGCAGTTTCACGGGGACAGGGAATCAGCCCCAGCATTTT. Residues: CASSFTGTGNQPQHF.

This chain connects TRBV4-2 to TRBJ2-2, with D possibly matching TRBD1 (5 bases). Trimming pared 4 bases from V and 0 bases from J, leaving 12 bases between. Germline CDR1 and CDR2: LGHNA and YNFKEQ. CDR3 length: 16 amino acids. The chain's CDR3 is CASSPVGHTNTGELFF. CDR3 bases: TGTGCCAGCAGCCCTGTAGGACATACGAACACCGGGGAGCTGTTTTTT.